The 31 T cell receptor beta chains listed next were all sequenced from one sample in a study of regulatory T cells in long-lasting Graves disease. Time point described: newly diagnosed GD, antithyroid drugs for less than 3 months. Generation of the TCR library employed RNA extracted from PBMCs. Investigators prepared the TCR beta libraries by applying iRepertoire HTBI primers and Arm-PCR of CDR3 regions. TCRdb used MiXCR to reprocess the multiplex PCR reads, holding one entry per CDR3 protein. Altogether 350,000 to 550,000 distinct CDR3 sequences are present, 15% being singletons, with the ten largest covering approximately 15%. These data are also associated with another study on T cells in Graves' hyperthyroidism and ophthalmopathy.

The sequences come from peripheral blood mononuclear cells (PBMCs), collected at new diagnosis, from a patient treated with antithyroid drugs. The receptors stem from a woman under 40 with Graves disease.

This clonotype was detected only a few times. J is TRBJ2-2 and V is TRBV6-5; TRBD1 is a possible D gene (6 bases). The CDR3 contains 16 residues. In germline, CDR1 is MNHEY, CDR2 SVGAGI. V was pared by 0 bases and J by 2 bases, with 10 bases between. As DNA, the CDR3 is TGTGCCAGCAGTTACTCGACAGGACGAAACACCGGGGAGCTGTTTTTT. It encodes CASSYSTGRNTGELFF.

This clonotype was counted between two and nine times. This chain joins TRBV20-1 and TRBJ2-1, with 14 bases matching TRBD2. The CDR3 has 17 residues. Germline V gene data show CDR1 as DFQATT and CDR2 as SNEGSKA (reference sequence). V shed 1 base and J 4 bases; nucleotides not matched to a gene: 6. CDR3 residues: CSARVGLAGDAYNEQFF. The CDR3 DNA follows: TGCAGTGCTAGAGTGGGACTAGCGGGAGATGCGTACAATGAGCAGTTCTTC.

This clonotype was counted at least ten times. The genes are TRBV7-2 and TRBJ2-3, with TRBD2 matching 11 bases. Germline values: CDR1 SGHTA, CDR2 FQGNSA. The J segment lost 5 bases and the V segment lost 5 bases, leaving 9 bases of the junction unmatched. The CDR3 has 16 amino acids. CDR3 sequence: CASSTLAGGPGDTQYF. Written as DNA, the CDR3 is TGTGCCAGCAGCACCTTAGCGGGAGGGCCAGGAGATACGCAGTATTTT. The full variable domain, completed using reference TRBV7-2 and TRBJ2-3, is GAGVSQSPSNKVTEKGKDVELRCDPISGHTALYWYRQSLGQGLEFLIYFQGNSAPDKSGLPSDRFSAERTGGSVSTLTIQRTQQEDSAVYLCASSTLAGGPGDTQYFGPGTRLTVL.

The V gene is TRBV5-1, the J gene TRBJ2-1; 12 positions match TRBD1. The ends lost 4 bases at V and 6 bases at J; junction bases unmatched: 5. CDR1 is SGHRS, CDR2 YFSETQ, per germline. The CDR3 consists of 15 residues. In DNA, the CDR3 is TGCGCCAGCAGCGCGGGACAGGGGGCAAGCAATGAGCAGTTCTTC. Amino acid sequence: CASSAGQGASNEQFF. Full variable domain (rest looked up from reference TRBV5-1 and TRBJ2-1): KAGVTQTPRYLIKTRGQQVTLSCSPISGHRSVSWYQQTPGQGLQFLFEYFSETQRNKGNFPGRFSGRQFSNSRSEMNVSTLELGDSALYLCASSAGQGASNEQFFGPGTRLTVL.

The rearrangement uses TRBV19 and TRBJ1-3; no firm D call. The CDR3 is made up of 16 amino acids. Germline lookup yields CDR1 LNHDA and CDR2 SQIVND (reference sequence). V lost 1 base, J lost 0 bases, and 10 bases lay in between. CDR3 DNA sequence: TGTGCCAGTAGTATAGGAGGGATCAACTCTGGAAACACCATATATTTT. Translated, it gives CASSIGGINSGNTIYF.

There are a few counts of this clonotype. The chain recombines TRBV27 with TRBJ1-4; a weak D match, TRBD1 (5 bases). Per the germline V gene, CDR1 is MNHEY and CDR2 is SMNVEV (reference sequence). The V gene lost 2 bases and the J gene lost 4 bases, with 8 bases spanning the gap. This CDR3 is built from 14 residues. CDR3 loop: CASSLGQRNEKLFF. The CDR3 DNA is TGTGCCAGCAGTTTAGGACAACGTAATGAAAAACTGTTTTTT.

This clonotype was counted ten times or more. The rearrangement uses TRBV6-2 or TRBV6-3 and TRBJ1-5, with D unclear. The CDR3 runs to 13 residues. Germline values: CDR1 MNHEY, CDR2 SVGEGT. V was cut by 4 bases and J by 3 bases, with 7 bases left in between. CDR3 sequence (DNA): TGTGCCAGCAGTTGGCTGGACAATCAGCCCCAGCATTTT. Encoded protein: CASSWLDNQPQHF.

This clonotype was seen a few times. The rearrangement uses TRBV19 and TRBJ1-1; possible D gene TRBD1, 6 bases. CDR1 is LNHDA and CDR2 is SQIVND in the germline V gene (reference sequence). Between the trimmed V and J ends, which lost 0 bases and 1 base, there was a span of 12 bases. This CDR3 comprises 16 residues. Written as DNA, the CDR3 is TGTGCCAGTAGTATAGATCTACGGGGGGCGAACACTGAAGCTTTCTTT. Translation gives CASSIDLRGANTEAFF. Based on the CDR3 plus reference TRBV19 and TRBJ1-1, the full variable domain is DGGITQSPKYLFRKEGQNVTLSCEQNLNHDAMYWYRQDPGQGLRLIYYSQIVNDFQKGDIAEGYSVSREKKESFPLTVTSAQKNPTAFYLCASSIDLRGANTEAFFGQGTRLTVV.

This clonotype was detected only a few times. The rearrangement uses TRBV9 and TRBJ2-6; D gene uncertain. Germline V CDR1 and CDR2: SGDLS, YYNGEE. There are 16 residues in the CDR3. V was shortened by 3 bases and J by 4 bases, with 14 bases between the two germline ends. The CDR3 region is CASSATLDGGANVLTF. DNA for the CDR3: TGTGCCAGCAGCGCTACACTTGACGGCGGGGCCAACGTCCTGACTTTC.

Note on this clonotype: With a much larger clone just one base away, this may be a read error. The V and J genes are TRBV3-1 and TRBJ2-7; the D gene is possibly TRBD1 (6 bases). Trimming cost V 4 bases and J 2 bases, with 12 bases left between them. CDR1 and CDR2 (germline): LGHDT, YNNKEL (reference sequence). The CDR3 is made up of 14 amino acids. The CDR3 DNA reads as TGTGCCAGCAGCCCTTACAGGGAGCCCTACGAGCAGTACTTC. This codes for CASSPYREPYEQYF.

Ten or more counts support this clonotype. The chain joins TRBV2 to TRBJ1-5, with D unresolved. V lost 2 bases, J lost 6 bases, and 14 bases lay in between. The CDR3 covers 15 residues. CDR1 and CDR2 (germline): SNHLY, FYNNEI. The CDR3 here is CASSEQAHWGQPQHF. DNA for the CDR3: TGTGCCAGCAGTGAACAGGCACACTGGGGTCAGCCCCAGCATTTT.

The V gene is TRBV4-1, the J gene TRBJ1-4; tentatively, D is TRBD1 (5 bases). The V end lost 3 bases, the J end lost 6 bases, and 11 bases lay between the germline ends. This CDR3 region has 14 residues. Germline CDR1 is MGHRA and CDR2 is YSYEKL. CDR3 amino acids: CASSQWTGDEKLFF. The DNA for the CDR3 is TGCGCCAGCAGCCAGTGGACGGGGGATGAAAAACTGTTTTTT.

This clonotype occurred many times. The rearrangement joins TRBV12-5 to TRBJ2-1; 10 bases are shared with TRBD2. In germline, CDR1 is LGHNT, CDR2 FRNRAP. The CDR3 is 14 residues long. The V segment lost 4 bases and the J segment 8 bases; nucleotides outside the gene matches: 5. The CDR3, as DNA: TGTGCTAGTGGTTCTAGCGGGAGAATCGATGAGCAGTTCTTC. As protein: CASGSSGRIDEQFF.

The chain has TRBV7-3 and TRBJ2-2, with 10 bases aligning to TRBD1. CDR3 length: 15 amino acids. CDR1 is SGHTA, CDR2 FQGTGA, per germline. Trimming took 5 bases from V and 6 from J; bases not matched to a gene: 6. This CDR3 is CASSPGTGAAGELFF. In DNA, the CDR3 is TGTGCCAGCAGCCCGGGGACAGGGGCGGCCGGGGAGCTGTTTTTT.

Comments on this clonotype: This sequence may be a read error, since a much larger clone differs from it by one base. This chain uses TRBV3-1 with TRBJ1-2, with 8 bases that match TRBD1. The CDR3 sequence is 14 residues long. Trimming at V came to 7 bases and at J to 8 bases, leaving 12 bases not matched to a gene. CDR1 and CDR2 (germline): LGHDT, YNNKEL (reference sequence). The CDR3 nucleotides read TGTGCCAGCACCTCCGGACAGGGCGCAAGCGGCTACACCTTC. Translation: CASTSGQGASGYTF.

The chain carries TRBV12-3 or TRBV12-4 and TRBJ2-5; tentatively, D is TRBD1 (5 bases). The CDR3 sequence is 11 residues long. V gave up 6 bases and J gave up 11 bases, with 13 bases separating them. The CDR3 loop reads CASSWGLRQYF. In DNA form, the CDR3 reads TGTGCCAGCAGCTGGGGCCTCCGTCAGTACTTC.

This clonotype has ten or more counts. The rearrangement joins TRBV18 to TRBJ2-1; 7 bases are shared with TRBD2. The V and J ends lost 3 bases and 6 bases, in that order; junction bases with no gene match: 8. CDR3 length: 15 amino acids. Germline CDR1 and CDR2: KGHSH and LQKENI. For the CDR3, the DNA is TGTGCCAGCTCACCGGTACTAGCGAGTTCCAATGAGCAGTTCTTC. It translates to CASSPVLASSNEQFF.

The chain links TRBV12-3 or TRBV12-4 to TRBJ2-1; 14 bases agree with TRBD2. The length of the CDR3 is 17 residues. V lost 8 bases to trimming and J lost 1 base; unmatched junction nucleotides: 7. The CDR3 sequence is CASPTSGRVGSYNEQFF. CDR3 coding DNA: TGTGCCAGCCCGACTAGCGGGAGGGTAGGGTCCTACAATGAGCAGTTCTTC.

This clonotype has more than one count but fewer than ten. CDR3 sequence reads: CASSGLAGDTDTQYF. As DNA, the CDR3 is TGTGCCAGCAGCGGACTAGCGGGAGACACAGATACGCAGTATTTT. The gene calls are TRBV6-1 and TRBJ2-3; 13 nucleotides agree with TRBD2. CDR3 length: 15 residues. Germline values: CDR1 MNHNS, CDR2 SASEGT. V trimming: 6 bases; J trimming: 2 bases; junction bases outside the gene matches: 2.

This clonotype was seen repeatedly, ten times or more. The CDR3 loop reads CASSLGRAHTDTQYF. In DNA form, the CDR3 reads TGTGCCAGCAGCTTAGGCCGGGCCCACACAGATACGCAGTATTTT. The rearrangement joins TRBV7-7 to TRBJ2-3, with D uncertain. The germline V gene has CDR1 SSHAT and CDR2 FNYEAQ (reference sequence). The length of the CDR3 is 15 residues. The V and J ends lost 1 base and 2 bases respectively, with 10 bases between them.

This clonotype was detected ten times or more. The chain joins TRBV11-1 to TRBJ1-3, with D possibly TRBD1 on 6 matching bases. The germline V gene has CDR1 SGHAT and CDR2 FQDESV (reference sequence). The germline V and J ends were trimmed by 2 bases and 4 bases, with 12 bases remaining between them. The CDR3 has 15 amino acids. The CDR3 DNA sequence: TGTGCCAGCAGCTTACAGGGGAACATCGGAAACACCATATATTTT. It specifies CASSLQGNIGNTIYF.

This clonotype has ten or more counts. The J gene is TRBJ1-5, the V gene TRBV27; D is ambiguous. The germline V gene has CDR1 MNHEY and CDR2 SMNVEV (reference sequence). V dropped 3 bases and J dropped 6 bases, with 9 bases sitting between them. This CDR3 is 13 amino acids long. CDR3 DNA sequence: TGTGCCAGCAGTTTTCGGGAGGGTCAGCCCCAGCATTTT. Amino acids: CASSFREGQPQHF.

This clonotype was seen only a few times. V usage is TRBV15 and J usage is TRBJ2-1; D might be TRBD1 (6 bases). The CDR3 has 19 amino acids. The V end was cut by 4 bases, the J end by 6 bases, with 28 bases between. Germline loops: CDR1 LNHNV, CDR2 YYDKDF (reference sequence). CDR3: CATSKLYRVNPFALNEQFF. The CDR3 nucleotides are TGTGCCACCAGCAAGCTATACAGGGTTAATCCTTTCGCGCTCAATGAGCAGTTCTTC.

CDR3 sequence: CASSSLAGASSYEQYF. In DNA form, the CDR3 reads TGTGCCAGCAGCTCCCTAGCGGGCGCGTCCTCCTACGAGCAGTACTTC. The J gene is TRBJ2-7, the V gene TRBV7-9, with 8 bases fitting TRBD2. This CDR3 spans 16 amino acids. CDR1 is SEHNR and CDR2 is FQNEAQ in the germline V gene (reference sequence). V was pared by 4 bases and J by 0 bases, with 8 bases of the junction left unmatched.

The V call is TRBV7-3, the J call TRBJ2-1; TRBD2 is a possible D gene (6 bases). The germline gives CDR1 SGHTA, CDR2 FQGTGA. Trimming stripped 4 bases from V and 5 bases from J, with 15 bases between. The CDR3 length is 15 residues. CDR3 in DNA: TGTGCCAGCAGCTCCCGGGACTTTGGGCACAATGAGCAGTTCTTC. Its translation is CASSSRDFGHNEQFF. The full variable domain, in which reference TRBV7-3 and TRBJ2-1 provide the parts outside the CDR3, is GAGVSQTPSNKVTEKGKYVELRCDPISGHTALYWYRQSLGQGPEFLIYFQGTGAADDSGLPNDRFFAVRPEGSVSTLKIQRTERGDSAVYLCASSSRDFGHNEQFFGPGTRLTVL.

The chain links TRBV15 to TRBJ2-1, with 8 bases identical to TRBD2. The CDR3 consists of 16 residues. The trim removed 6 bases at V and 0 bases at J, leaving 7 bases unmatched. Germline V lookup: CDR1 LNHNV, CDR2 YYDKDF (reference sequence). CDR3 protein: CATSTPGTSSYNEQFF. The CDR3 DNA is TGTGCCACCAGTACCCCCGGGACTAGCTCCTACAATGAGCAGTTCTTC.

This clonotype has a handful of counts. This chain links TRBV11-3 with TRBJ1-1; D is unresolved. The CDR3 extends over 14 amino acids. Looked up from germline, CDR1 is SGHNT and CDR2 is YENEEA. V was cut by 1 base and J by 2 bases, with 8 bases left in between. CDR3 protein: CASSLGPTNTEAFF. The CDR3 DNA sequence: TGTGCCAGCAGCTTAGGTCCGACCAACACTGAAGCTTTCTTT.

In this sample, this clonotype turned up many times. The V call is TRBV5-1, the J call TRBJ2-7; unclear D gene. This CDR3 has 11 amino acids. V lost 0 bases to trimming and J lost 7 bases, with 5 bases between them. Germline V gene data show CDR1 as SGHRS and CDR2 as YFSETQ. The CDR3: CASSLETEQYF. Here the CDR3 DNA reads TGCGCCAGCAGCTTGGAGACAGAGCAGTACTTC. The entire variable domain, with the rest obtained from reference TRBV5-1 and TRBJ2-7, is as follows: KAGVTQTPRYLIKTRGQQVTLSCSPISGHRSVSWYQQTPGQGLQFLFEYFSETQRNKGNFPGRFSGRQFSNSRSEMNVSTLELGDSALYLCASSLETEQYFGPGTRLTVT.

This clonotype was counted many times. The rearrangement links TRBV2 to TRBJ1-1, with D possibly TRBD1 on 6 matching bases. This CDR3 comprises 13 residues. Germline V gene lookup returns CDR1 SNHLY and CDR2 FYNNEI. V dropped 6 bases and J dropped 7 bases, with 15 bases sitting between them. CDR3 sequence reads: CASSNRQAGEAFF. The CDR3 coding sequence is TGTGCCAGCAGCAACCGACAGGCGGGTGAAGCTTTCTTT.

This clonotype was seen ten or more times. The CDR3 DNA is TGCAGTGCTAGCGTCGGGGGAGTGGGGTACAATGAGCAGTTCTTC. Protein sequence: CSASVGGVGYNEQFF. J is TRBJ2-1 and V is TRBV20-1; the D gene is possibly TRBD2 (6 bases). V was pared by 3 bases and J by 4 bases, with 16 bases between. The germline V gene encodes CDR1 DFQATT and CDR2 SNEGSKA (reference sequence). This CDR3 is built from 15 residues.

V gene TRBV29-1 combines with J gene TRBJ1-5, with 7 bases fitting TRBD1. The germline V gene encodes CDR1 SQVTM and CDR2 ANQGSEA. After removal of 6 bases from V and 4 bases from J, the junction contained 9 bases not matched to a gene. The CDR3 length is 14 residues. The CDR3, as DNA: TGCAGCGTCGGCGGGACAGACCGAAATCAGCCCCAGCATTTT. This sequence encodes CSVGGTDRNQPQHF.